The entry that follows covers one T cell receptor (beta chain) sequence. Participant ages covered about 18 to 89 years across 24 US areas. The method was immunoSEQ multiplex PCR; TCRdb's version includes in-frame clones alone and lacks a portion of them. In the table there are approximately 260,000 clones, roughly 90% of which are singletons. The data derive from a study of blood T cell repertoires in COVID-19. Study information: PBMCs, B-cell-depleted T cells, or T cells provided the cDNA or gDNA that made up the material.

Unmatched junction bases numbered 13, after V lost 4 bases and J lost 7 bases. This CDR3 is 17 amino acids long. Germline V lookup: CDR1 SGHRS, CDR2 YFSETQ. Sequenced: PBMCs or T cells enriched from blood (not recorded which). The source is an older woman who had recovered from COVID-19. J is TRBJ2-2 and V is TRBV5-1, with 10 bases matching TRBD1. CDR3 in amino acids: CASSTQPGQGFGGELFF. The CDR3 DNA reads as TGCGCCAGCAGCACACAACCGGGACAGGGGTTCGGCGGGGAGCTGTTTTTT.